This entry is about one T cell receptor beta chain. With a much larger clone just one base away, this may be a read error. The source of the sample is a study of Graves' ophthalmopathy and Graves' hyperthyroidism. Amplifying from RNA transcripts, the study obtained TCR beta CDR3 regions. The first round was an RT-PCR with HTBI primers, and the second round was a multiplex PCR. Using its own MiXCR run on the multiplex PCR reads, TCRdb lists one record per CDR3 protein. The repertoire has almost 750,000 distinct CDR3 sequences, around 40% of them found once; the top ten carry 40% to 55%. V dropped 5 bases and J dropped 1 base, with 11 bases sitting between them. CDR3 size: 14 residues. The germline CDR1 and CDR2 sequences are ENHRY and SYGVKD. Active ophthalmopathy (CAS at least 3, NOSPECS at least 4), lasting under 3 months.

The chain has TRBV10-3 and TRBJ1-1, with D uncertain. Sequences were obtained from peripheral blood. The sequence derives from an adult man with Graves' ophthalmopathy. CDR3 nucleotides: TGTGCCATCAGTTGGGCGGCAGAGAACACTGAAGCTTTCTTT. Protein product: CAISWAAENTEAFF.